Following are 6 T cell receptor beta chains from one sample sequenced in a study of patients and donors after allogeneic stem cell transplantation. Each CDR3 protein gets one entry after TCRdb re-called the RT-PCR reads with MiXCR. The sample has hundreds of thousands of distinct CDR3 sequences, 12% to 15% seen once; the top ten hold roughly 12%. The sample comprised blood, either unsorted or a sorted T cell fraction (not recorded which). All receptors derive from a human donor who was either an allogeneic HSCT recipient or a stem cell or donor lymphocyte infusion donor (not recorded which). It is not recorded whose cells these are; they may come from a transplant donor.

In this sample, this clonotype turned up many times. The rearrangement uses TRBV12-3 or TRBV12-4 and TRBJ1-1, with TRBD1 as a possible D gene (5 bases). With 0 bases removed from V and 11 bases from J, the gap between germline ends came to 13 bases. The CDR3 has 13 amino acids. The CDR3 nucleotides are TGTGCCAGCAGTTTAGCGAGAGGCAGGGAGGCTTTCTTT. Translating it yields CASSLARGREAFF.

This clonotype was observed a few times. This rearrangement joins TRBV24-1 to TRBJ2-3; 10 positions match TRBD2. V gave up 5 bases and J gave up 4 bases; unmatched junction bases: 2. The CDR3 is made up of 14 amino acids. Germline assignment: CDR1 KGHDR and CDR2 SFDVKD. CDR3 DNA sequence: TGTGCCACCAGTGCAGCGGGGGGGTCAGATACGCAGTATTTT. It specifies CATSAAGGSDTQYF.

This clonotype was observed many times. This rearrangement joins TRBV5-6 to TRBJ2-3; D perhaps matches TRBD1 (6 bases). The CDR3 contains 13 residues. Germline V gene data show CDR1 as SGHDT and CDR2 as YYEEEE. Trimming removed 4 bases from V and 4 bases from J, with 10 bases in between. CDR3 nucleotide sequence: TGTGCCAGCAGCCCGGCAGGGGCAGATACGCAGTATTTT. Amino acids: CASSPAGADTQYF. Full variable domain (rest looked up from reference TRBV5-6 and TRBJ2-3): DAGVTQSPTHLIKTRGQQVTLRCSPKSGHDTVSWYQQALGQGPQFIFQYYEEEERQRGNFPDRFSGHQFPNYSSELNVNALLLGDSALYLCASSPAGADTQYFGPGTRLTVL.

This clonotype has at least ten counts. Here the CDR3 reads CASSQDPARIRGYEQYF. The CDR3 DNA follows: TGCGCCAGCAGCCAAGACCCAGCCCGAATAAGGGGCTACGAGCAGTACTTC. V is TRBV4-3 and J is TRBJ2-7; tentatively, D is TRBD1 (5 bases). The V gene's germline CDR1 is LGHNA and CDR2 YSLEER. The V and J ends lost 0 bases and 3 bases respectively, with 18 bases between them. This CDR3 region has 17 residues.

This clonotype showed up many times. The gene calls are TRBV6-1 and TRBJ2-3, with D perhaps matching TRBD2 (6 bases). V lost 7 bases, J lost 2 bases, and 16 bases lay in between. The CDR3 has 15 amino acids. Germline V lookup: CDR1 MNHNS, CDR2 SASEGT. CDR3 in DNA: TGTGCCAGCAAATGGGAGGCCTCCCTCACAGATACGCAGTATTTT. Its translation: CASKWEASLTDTQYF.

The chain couples TRBV18 to TRBJ2-4; 7 bases line up with TRBD1. CDR3 length equals 16 residues. Germline-derived CDR1 and CDR2 are KGHSH and LQKENI. V shed 1 base, J shed 1 base, and the junction held 4 bases outside the gene matches. CDR3 residues: CASSPRDSVAKNIQYF. The CDR3 DNA sequence: TGTGCCAGCTCACCACGGGACAGTGTGGCCAAAAACATTCAGTACTTC.